A single sample gave rise to the 8 T cell receptor beta chains below, sequenced in a study of cytomegalovirus exposure and HLA in healthy donors. The PCR ran on 60 Vbeta and 13 Jbeta primers. This table comes from immunoSEQ multiplex PCR, and its TCRdb copy is limited to in-frame clones, with some not included. Of some 71,000 clones detected, about 70% appear once; the ten largest clones hold roughly 7.6%. Sequencing was carried out using PBMCs. The source is a man between 35 and 55 years old in good health and CMV-seropositive.

The chain combines TRBV5-1 with TRBJ2-1, with TRBD2 matching over 13 bases. Per the germline V gene, CDR1 is SGHRS and CDR2 is YFSETQ. The ends lost 3 bases at V and 2 bases at J; junction bases unmatched: 2. The CDR3 is 16 residues long. CDR3 nucleotide sequence: TGCGCCAGCAGCTCCGGACTAGCGGGAGCCTACAATGAGCAGTTCTTC. Protein sequence: CASSSGLAGAYNEQFF.

CDR3 residues: CASSQALGGGAVNEQFF. CDR3 sequence (DNA): TGCGCCAGCAGCCAAGCATTGGGCGGGGGGGCCGTAAATGAGCAGTTCTTC. J is TRBJ2-1 and V is TRBV4-3; TRBD2 aligns across 9 bases. The V and J ends lost 1 base and 7 bases, in that order; junction bases with no gene match: 11. Germline CDR1 reads LGHNA; CDR2 reads YSLEER. CDR3 size: 17 residues.

The chain joins TRBV5-1 to TRBJ1-5; unclear D gene. Deletions cut 0 bases from V and 1 base from J, with 11 bases between. In germline, CDR1 is SGHRS, CDR2 YFSETQ. CDR3 length equals 16 residues. DNA of the CDR3: TGCGCCAGCAGCTTGGGTGGCAGTTACAGCAATCAGCCCCAGCATTTT. Its translation is CASSLGGSYSNQPQHF.

This clone was seen just once. The chain has TRBV4-2 and TRBJ1-4, with 8 bases identical to TRBD1. CDR1 and CDR2 from the germline V gene are LGHNA and YNFKEQ. The V segment lost 4 bases and the J segment 4 bases; nucleotides outside the gene matches: 14. This CDR3 has 18 residues. In nucleotides, the CDR3 is TGTGCCAGCAGCCGCGTGCACCAACAGGGGGGGGTTAATGAAAAACTGTTTTTT. Its protein is CASSRVHQQGGVNEKLFF.

This clone was found a few times. This rearrangement joins TRBV9 to TRBJ2-3; the match to TRBD2 covers 7 bases. The CDR3 runs 15 residues. Germline CDR1 reads SGDLS; CDR2 reads YYNGEE. With 0 bases clipped from V and 0 bases from J, the junction kept 1 base outside the gene matches. DNA of the CDR3: TGTGCCAGCAGCGTAGTGGGGGGGAGCACAGATACGCAGTATTTT. This sequence encodes CASSVVGGSTDTQYF.

This clone was seen a single time. V gene TRBV6-6 combines with J gene TRBJ2-1; 8 bases fit TRBD2. With 5 bases clipped from V and 9 bases from J, the junction kept 6 bases outside the gene matches. Germline V CDR1 and CDR2: MNHNY, SVGAGI (reference sequence). The CDR3 has 13 amino acids. The CDR3 DNA follows: TGTGCCAGCAGTCCCGGGGGGGTGGGTGAGCAGTTCTTC. Its translation: CASSPGGVGEQFF.

CDR3 DNA sequence: TGTGCCAGCAGCTTACTACAGAGCTCCTACGAGCAGTACTTC. It yields the protein CASSLLQSSYEQYF. The chain is built from TRBV11-2 and TRBJ2-7; D ambiguous. V was trimmed by 2 bases and J by 0 bases, leaving 8 bases between them. The CDR3 consists of 14 residues. Germline V gene lookup returns CDR1 SGHAT and CDR2 FQNNGV.

J is TRBJ1-1 and V is TRBV28; a weak D match, TRBD1 (5 bases). This CDR3 has 11 residues. CDR1 and CDR2 (germline): MDHEN, SYDVKM. Trimming pared 2 bases from V and 8 bases from J, leaving 6 bases between. CDR3 sequence (DNA): TGTGCCAGCAGTTTACCAGGGGAAGCTTTCTTT. Its translation is CASSLPGEAFF.